Given below is one T cell receptor beta chain in context. Its antigen remains unidentified. The sample originates from a study of cytomegalovirus exposure and HLA in healthy donors. Study overall: Most donors, 81% of some 400 genotyped, fell in the Caucasian-associated ancestry cluster. Study-level points and caveats: Specificity for CMV antigens was confirmed in vitro for a few of the CMV-associated chains.

PCR amplification relied on 60 Vbeta primers (plus 13 Jbeta primers). The table came from immunoSEQ multiplex PCR; TCRdb's copy has only in-frame clones and leaves some out. The sample carries around 150,000 clones, more than 75% recorded once. This CDR3 has 14 amino acids. Trimming took 2 bases from V and 4 from J, leaving 11 bases between them. Germline-derived CDR1 and CDR2 are LGHNA and YSLEER. The sequencing sample was made of PBMCs. This chain connects TRBV4-3 to TRBJ1-2, with D perhaps TRBD1 (6 bases). This sequence originates from a man aged 18 to 29 in good health and CMV-seropositive. In DNA, the CDR3 is TGCGCCAGCAGCCAACAGACAGGACCCTATGGCTACACCTTC. It translates to CASSQQTGPYGYTF.